The table lists the clone carrying this T cell receptor (beta chain) with a few counts. This record comes from a study of blood T cell repertoires in COVID-19. Study information: The United States, Italy and Spain were the sources of the acute and convalescent COVID-19 samples. Sources were T cells, B-cell-depleted T cells, or PBMCs; the material itself was cDNA or gDNA.

The CDR3 has 13 amino acids. The germline V gene encodes CDR1 SQVTM and CDR2 ANQGSEA. The V gene lost 6 bases and the J gene lost 0 bases, with 12 bases spanning the gap. Recruitment covered about 25 US areas and drew participants whose ages spanned about 18 to 95 years. Exposed participants encountered a COVID-19 case during the 2 weeks preceding study entry. Profiling relied on immunoSEQ multiplex PCR, and the TCRdb table lists in-frame clones only, not all of them. The profile shows some 340,000 clones, 90% of them singletons. This receptor was identified in a young woman who had been exposed to COVID-19. This rearrangement joins TRBV29-1 to TRBJ2-7; a possible D gene is TRBD1 (6 bases). The sample taken for sequencing was PBMCs or T cells enriched from blood (not recorded which). The CDR3, as DNA: TGCAGCGTCGCCGGACAGTTCTCCTACGAGCAGTACTTC. Translation: CSVAGQFSYEQYF.